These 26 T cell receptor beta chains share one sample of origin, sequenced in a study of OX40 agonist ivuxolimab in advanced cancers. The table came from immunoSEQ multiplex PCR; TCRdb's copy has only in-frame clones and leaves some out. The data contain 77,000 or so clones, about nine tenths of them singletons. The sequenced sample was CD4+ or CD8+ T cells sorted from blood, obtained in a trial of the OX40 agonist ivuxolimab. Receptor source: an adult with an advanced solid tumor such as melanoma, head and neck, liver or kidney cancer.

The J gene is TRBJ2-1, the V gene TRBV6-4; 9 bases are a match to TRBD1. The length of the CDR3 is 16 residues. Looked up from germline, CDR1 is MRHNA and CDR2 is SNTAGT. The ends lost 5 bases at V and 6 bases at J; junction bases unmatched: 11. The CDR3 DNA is TGTGCCAGCAGTCCGACCTACAGGGGGCGTATCAATGAGCAGTTCTTC. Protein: CASSPTYRGRINEQFF.

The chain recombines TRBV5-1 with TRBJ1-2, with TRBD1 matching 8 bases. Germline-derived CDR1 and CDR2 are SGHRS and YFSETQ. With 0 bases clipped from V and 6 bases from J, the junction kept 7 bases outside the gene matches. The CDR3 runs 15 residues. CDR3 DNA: TGCGCCAGCAGCTTGGAGACAGGGGAGGTTGATGGCTACACCTTC. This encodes CASSLETGEVDGYTF.

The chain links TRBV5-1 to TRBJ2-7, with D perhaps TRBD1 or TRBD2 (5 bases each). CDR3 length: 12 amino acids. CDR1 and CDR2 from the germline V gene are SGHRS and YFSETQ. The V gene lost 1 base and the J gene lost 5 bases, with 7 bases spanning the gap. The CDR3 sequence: CASSLLGDEQYF. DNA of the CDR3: TGCGCCAGCAGCTTGTTGGGGGACGAGCAGTACTTC.

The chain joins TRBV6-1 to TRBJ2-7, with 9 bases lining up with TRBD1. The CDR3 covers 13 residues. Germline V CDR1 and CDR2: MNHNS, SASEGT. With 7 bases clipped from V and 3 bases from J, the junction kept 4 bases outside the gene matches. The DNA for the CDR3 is TGTGCCAGCATAGAGGGACAGGGCTACGAGCAGTACTTC. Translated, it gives CASIEGQGYEQYF.

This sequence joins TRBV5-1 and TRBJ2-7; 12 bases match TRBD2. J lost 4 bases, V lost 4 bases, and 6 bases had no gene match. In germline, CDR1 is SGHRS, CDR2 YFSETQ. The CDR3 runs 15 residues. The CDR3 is CASSPRLAGAYEQYF. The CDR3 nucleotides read TGCGCCAGCAGCCCCCGACTAGCGGGAGCGTACGAGCAGTACTTC.

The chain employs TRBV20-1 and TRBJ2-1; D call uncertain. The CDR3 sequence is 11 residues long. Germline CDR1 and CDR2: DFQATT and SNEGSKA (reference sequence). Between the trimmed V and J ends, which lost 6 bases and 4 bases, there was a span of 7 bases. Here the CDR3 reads CSAAVYNEQFF. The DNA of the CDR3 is TGCAGTGCGGCCGTATACAATGAGCAGTTCTTC.

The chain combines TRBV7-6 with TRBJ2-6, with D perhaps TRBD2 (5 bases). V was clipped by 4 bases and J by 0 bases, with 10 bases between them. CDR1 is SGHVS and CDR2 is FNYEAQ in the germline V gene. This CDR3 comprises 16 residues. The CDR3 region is CASSSGSVSGANVLTF. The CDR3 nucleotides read TGTGCCAGCAGCTCGGGGTCAGTCTCTGGGGCCAACGTCCTGACTTTC.

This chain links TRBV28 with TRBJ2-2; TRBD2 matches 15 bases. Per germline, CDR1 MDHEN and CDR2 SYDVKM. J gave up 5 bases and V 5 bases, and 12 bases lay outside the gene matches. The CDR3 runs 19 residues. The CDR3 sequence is CASSPPGLAGGTRTGELFF. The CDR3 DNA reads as TGTGCCAGCAGTCCACCGGGACTAGCGGGAGGTACAAGGACCGGGGAGCTGTTTTTT.

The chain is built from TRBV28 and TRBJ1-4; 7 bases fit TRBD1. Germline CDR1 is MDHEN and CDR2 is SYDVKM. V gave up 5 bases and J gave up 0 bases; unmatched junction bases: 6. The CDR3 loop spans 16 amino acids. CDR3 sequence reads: CASSRLDRATNEKLFF. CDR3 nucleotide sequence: TGTGCCAGCAGTCGCCTTGACAGGGCAACTAATGAAAAACTGTTTTTT. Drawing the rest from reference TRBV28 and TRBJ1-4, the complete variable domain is DVKVTQSSRYLVKRTGEKVFLECVQDMDHENMFWYRQDPGLGLRLIYFSYDVKMKEKGDIPEGYSVSREKKERFSLILESASTNQTSMYLCASSRLDRATNEKLFFGSGTQLSVL.

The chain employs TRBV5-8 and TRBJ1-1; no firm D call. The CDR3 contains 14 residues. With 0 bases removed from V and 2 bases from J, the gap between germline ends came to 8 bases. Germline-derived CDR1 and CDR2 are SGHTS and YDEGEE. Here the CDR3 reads CASSLGGTNTEAFF. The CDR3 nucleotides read TGTGCCAGCAGCTTGGGGGGAACCAACACTGAAGCTTTCTTT.

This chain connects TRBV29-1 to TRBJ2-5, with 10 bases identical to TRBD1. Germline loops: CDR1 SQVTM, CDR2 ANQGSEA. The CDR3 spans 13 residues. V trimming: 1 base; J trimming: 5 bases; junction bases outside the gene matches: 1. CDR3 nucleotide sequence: TGCAGCGTTGAAGCGACAGGGGGCGAGACCCAGTACTTC. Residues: CSVEATGGETQYF.

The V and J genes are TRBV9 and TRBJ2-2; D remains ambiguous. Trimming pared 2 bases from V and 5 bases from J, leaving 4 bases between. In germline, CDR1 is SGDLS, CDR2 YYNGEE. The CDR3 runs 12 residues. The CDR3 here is CASSVRTGELFF. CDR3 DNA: TGTGCCAGCAGCGTTAGAACCGGGGAGCTGTTTTTT.

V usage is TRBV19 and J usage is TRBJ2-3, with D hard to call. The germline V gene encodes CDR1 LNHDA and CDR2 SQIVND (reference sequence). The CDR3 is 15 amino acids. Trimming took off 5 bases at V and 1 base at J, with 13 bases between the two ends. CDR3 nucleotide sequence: TGTGCCAGTAGTGGCGCCCTGGCTGGCACAGATACGCAGTATTTT. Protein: CASSGALAGTDTQYF.

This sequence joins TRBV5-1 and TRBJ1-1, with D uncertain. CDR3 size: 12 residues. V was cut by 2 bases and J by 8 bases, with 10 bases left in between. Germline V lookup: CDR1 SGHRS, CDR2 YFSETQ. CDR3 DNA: TGCGCCAGCAGCTTCGTGGGCTGGGAAGCTTTCTTT. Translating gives CASSFVGWEAFF.

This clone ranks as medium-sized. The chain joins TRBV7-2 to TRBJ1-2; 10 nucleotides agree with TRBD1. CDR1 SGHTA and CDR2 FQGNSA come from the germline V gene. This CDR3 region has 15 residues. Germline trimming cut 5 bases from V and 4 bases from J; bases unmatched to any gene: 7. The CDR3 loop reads CASSAGQGYGYGYTF. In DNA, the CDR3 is TGTGCCAGCAGCGCGGGACAGGGGTACGGCTATGGCTACACCTTC.

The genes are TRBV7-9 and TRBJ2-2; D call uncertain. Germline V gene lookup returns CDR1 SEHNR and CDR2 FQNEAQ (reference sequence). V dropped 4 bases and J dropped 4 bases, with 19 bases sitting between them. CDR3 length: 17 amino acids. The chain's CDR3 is CASSSPGSVSGTGELFF. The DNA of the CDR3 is TGTGCCAGCAGCTCACCCGGCTCGGTTTCGGGCACCGGGGAGCTGTTTTTT.

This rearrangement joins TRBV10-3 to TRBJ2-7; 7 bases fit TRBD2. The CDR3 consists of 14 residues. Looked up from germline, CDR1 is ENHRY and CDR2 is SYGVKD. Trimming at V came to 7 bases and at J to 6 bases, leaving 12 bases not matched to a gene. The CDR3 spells CAITDKGLVGEQYF. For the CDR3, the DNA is TGTGCCATCACCGACAAAGGACTAGTGGGCGAGCAGTACTTC.

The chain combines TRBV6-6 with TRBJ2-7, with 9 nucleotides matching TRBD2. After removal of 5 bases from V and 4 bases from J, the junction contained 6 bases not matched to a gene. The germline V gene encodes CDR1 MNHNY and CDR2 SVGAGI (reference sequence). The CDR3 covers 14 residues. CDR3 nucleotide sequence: TGTGCCAGCAGTAGAACTAGCGGGTATTACGAGCAGTACTTC. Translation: CASSRTSGYYEQYF.

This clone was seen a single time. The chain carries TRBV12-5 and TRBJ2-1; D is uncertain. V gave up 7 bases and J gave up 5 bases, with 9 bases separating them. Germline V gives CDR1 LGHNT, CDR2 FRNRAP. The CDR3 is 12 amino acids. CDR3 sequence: CASAEVDNEQFF. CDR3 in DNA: TGTGCTAGTGCCGAAGTGGACAATGAGCAGTTCTTC. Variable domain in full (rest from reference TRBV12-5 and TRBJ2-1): DARVTQTPRHKVTEMGQEVTMRCQPILGHNTVFWYRQTMMQGLELLAYFRNRAPLDDSGMPKDRFSAEMPDATLATLKIQPSEPRDSAVYFCASAEVDNEQFFGPGTRLTVL.

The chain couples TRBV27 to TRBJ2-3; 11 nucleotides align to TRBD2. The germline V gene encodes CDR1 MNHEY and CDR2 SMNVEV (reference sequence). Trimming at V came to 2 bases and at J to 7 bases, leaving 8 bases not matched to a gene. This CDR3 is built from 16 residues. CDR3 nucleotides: TGTGCCAGCAGTTTAGGTTGGGGACTAGCGGCAAATACGCAGTATTTT. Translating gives CASSLGWGLAANTQYF.

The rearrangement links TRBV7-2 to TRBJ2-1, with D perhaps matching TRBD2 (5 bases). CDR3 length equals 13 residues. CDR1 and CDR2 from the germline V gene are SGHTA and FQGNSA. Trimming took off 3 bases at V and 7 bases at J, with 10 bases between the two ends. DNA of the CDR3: TGTGCCAGCAGCTTCTTAGGAGGTAATGAGCAGTTCTTC. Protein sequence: CASSFLGGNEQFF.

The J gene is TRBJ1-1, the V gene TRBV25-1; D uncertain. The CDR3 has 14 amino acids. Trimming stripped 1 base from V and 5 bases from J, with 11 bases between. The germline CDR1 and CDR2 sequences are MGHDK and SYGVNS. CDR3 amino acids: CASSEFGSGTEAFF. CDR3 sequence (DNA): TGTGCCAGCAGTGAATTTGGGTCGGGGACTGAAGCTTTCTTT. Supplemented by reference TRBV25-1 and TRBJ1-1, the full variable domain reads EADIYQTPRYLVIGTGKKITLECSQTMGHDKMYWYQQDPGMELHLIHYSYGVNSTEKGDLSSESTVSRIRTEHFPLTLESARPSHTSQYLCASSEFGSGTEAFFGQGTRLTVV.

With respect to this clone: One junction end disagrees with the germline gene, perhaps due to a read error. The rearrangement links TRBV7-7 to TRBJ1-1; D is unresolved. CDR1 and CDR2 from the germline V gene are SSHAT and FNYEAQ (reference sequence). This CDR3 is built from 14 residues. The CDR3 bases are TGTGCTAGCAGCTTACCGGGAAACAACACTGAAGCTTTCTTT. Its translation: CASSLPGNNTEAFF.

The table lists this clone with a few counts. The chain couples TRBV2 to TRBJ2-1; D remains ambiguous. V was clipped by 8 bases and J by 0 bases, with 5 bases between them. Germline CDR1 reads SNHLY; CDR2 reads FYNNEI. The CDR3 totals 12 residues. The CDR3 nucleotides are TGTGCCAGCGGTCGCTCCTACAATGAGCAGTTCTTC. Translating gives CASGRSYNEQFF.

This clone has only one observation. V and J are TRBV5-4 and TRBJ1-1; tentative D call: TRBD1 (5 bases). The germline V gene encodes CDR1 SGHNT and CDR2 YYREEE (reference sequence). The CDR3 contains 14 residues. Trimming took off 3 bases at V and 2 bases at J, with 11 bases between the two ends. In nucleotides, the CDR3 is TGTGCCAGCAGCTGGACCCAGGGTAACACTGAAGCTTTCTTT. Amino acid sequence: CASSWTQGNTEAFF.

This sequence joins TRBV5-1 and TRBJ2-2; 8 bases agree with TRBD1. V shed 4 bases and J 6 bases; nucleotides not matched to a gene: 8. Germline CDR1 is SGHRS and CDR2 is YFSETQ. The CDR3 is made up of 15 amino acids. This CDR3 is CASSLRTGRSGELFF. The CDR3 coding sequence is TGCGCCAGCAGCCTTAGGACAGGGAGGTCCGGGGAGCTGTTTTTT.